The 17 T cell receptor beta chains below all came from one sample that was sequenced in a study of T cells after yellow fever vaccination (dated by TCRdb to about 2019). Taken with the paper, the label for treatment or condition translates to: live attenuated yellow fever vaccine strain. Library preparation was by 5' RACE. The sample was run on an Illumina HiSeq 2500. Starting from the raw public reads, TCRdb applied fastp trimming at Q25, assembled clones with MiXCR and retained in-frame beta chains. One record per CDR3 amino acid sequence lists the most common genes and DNA. A total of 500,000 to 700,000 distinct CDR3 sequences appear in this sample, 15% to 20% of them only once. 13% to 15% of the sample belongs to the ten largest clones. The starting material was PBMCs, obtained 15 days after the yellow fever booster vaccination. The receptor set was obtained from a man aged 25 to 40 who received the YFV17D yellow fever vaccine.

The gene calls are TRBV20-1 and TRBJ2-1; 10 nucleotides agree with TRBD1. Germline-derived CDR1 and CDR2 are DFQATT and SNEGSKA (reference sequence). V shed 6 bases and J 8 bases; nucleotides not matched to a gene: 4. This CDR3 has 12 amino acids. The CDR3 loop reads CSAVTGGDEQFF. CDR3 DNA: TGCAGTGCCGTGACAGGGGGCGATGAGCAGTTCTTC.

V and J are TRBV7-3 and TRBJ2-2, with D possibly TRBD1 on 6 matching bases. V lost 2 bases, J lost 7 bases, and 17 bases lay in between. CDR1 and CDR2 from the germline V gene are SGHTA and FQGTGA. This CDR3 has 16 amino acids. The CDR3: CASSLRDTAVGGELFF. CDR3 DNA: TGTGCCAGCAGCTTACGGGACACCGCGGTGGGCGGGGAGCTGTTTTTT.

The V call is TRBV29-1, the J call TRBJ2-4; weak D call: TRBD2 (6 bases). The CDR3 spans 11 residues. Per germline, CDR1 SQVTM and CDR2 ANQGSEA. Trimming left V 4 bases short and J 6 bases short, with 7 bases between. The CDR3 here is CSVVRGNIQYF. The CDR3 DNA sequence: TGCAGCGTTGTGCGGGGAAACATTCAGTACTTC.

J is TRBJ2-1 and V is TRBV7-3, with a weak D call TRBD1 (6 bases). The CDR3 consists of 14 residues. V gave up 1 base and J gave up 4 bases, with 8 bases separating them. Germline CDR1 is SGHTA and CDR2 is FQGTGA. The CDR3 bases are TGTGCCAGCAGCTTAAAGGGGACATACAATGAGCAGTTCTTC. Encoded protein: CASSLKGTYNEQFF.

In nucleotides, the CDR3 is TGTGCCAGCAGTTACCTCGGGGTTCGCACAGATACGCAGTATTTT. Its translation: CASSYLGVRTDTQYF. The V gene is TRBV6-2 or TRBV6-3, the J gene TRBJ2-3; perhaps TRBD2 as D (5 bases). Germline CDR1 reads MNHEY; CDR2 reads SVGEGT. The length of the CDR3 is 15 residues. The ends were cut back, 2 bases at V and 1 base at J, with 10 bases in the middle.

This clonotype has a handful of counts. The chain carries TRBV12-3 or TRBV12-4 and TRBJ2-3; D ambiguous. This CDR3 spans 16 amino acids. V lost 5 bases, J lost 0 bases, and 15 bases lay in between. Here the CDR3 reads CASSPSHPGSTDTQYF. The DNA of the CDR3 is TGTGCCAGCAGTCCAAGCCACCCCGGGAGCACAGATACGCAGTATTTT.

The chain carries TRBV5-1 and TRBJ2-1, with D possibly TRBD2 on 6 matching bases. Germline values: CDR1 SGHRS, CDR2 YFSETQ. This CDR3 has 14 amino acids. V lost 4 bases, J lost 4 bases, and 12 bases lay in between. CDR3 sequence (DNA): TGCGCCAGCAGCAGGGTAGCGGAATACAATGAGCAGTTCTTC. Translated, it gives CASSRVAEYNEQFF.

The sample holds a few counts of this clonotype. J is TRBJ2-1 and V is TRBV7-2; D perhaps matches TRBD2 (5 bases). CDR3 length: 16 residues. Trimming stripped 5 bases from V and 2 bases from J, with 16 bases between. The germline V gene has CDR1 SGHTA and CDR2 FQGNSA. CDR3 sequence: CASSPNSGKPYNEQFF. CDR3 nucleotides: TGTGCCAGCAGCCCAAACTCGGGGAAACCCTACAATGAGCAGTTCTTC.

Note on this clonotype: The junction shows a germline mismatch at one end, possibly a read error. The chain joins TRBV12-3 or TRBV12-4 to TRBJ2-1; perhaps TRBD2 as D (5 bases). This CDR3 spans 13 amino acids. CDR3 region: CASSLEGYNEQSF. CDR3 nucleotides: TGTGCCAGCAGCCTCGAGGGATACAATGAGCAGTCCTTC.

There are a few counts of this clonotype. The V and J genes are TRBV10-3 and TRBJ2-5; TRBD1 matches 9 bases. This CDR3 contains 13 residues. Germline-derived CDR1 and CDR2 are ENHRY and SYGVKD. V lost 6 bases, J lost 5 bases, and 4 bases stayed unmatched. CDR3 nucleotide sequence: TGTGCCATCAGCTACAGGGGGCTCGAGACCCAGTACTTC. Translated, it gives CAISYRGLETQYF.

V usage is TRBV20-1 and J usage is TRBJ2-1, with 7 bases fitting TRBD2. V gave up 6 bases and J gave up 5 bases; unmatched junction bases: 10. Per germline, CDR1 DFQATT and CDR2 SNEGSKA (reference sequence). The CDR3 totals 14 residues. This CDR3 reads CSALAGTTNNEQFF. The CDR3 nucleotides are TGCAGTGCGCTAGCCGGGACTACTAACAATGAGCAGTTCTTC.

Only a few counts were recorded for this clonotype. The rearrangement joins TRBV20-1 to TRBJ2-5; D perhaps matches TRBD2 (5 bases). From germline, CDR1 is DFQATT and CDR2 SNEGSKA (reference sequence). V was cut by 2 bases and J by 5 bases, with 9 bases left in between. The CDR3 totals 12 residues. The CDR3 coding sequence is TGCAGTGCTAGACGGGGTGGGGAGACCCAGTACTTC. Amino acid sequence: CSARRGGETQYF.

This clonotype has only a few counts. This chain links TRBV29-1 with TRBJ2-3; TRBD1 matches 10 bases. Germline CDR1 is SQVTM and CDR2 is ANQGSEA. This CDR3 is 12 amino acids long. V shed 6 bases, J shed 15 bases, and the junction held 12 bases outside the gene matches. The CDR3 DNA sequence: TGCAGCGTCCAAATCCCGACAGGGGGCACATATTTT. Its protein is CSVQIPTGGTYF.

The chain employs TRBV9 and TRBJ2-3; D is undetermined. The CDR3 has 16 residues. Trimming cost V 4 bases and J 3 bases, with 18 bases left between them. CDR1 is SGDLS, CDR2 YYNGEE, per germline. CDR3 in DNA: TGTGCCAGCAGCCTGACAAGCTCATCTTCTACAGATACGCAGTATTTT. Amino acids: CASSLTSSSSTDTQYF.

The CDR3 sequence is CSVSGKGERAEAFF. As DNA, the CDR3 is TGCAGCGTTTCGGGGAAAGGTGAGAGGGCTGAAGCTTTCTTT. This chain links TRBV29-1 with TRBJ1-1; no clear D gene. Trimming cost V 5 bases and J 6 bases, with 19 bases left between them. The CDR3 spans 14 residues. Germline loops: CDR1 SQVTM, CDR2 ANQGSEA.

This clonotype was picked up a small number of times. This chain links TRBV18 with TRBJ1-2; D may be TRBD1 (6 bases). V was cut by 4 bases and J by 8 bases, with 14 bases left in between. The CDR3 spans 13 residues. Germline-derived CDR1 and CDR2 are KGHSH and LQKENI. CDR3 DNA sequence: TGTGCCAGCTCACAAGACAGGCTTTCGGGCTACACCTTC. It specifies CASSQDRLSGYTF.

The table lists this clonotype with a few counts. The chain carries TRBV3-1 and TRBJ2-1, with D possibly being TRBD2 (6 bases). V was cut by 1 base and J by 8 bases, with 12 bases left in between. CDR1 is LGHDT and CDR2 is YNNKEL in the germline V gene (reference sequence). There are 14 residues in the CDR3. CDR3 in DNA: TGTGCCAGCAGCCAAGCGGGAGCGAGCTATGAGCAGTTCTTC. This codes for CASSQAGASYEQFF.